The 23 T cell receptor beta chains presented below share a single source sample, sequenced in a study of monozygotic twins with inflammatory bowel disease. Reprocessing the 5' RACE reads, TCRdb reports a single entry for every CDR3 protein and omits DNA. The table counts over 200,000 distinct CDR3 sequences; approximately 7.7% lies in the top ten. Sequencing used blood. The receptors were sampled from a human donor with ulcerative colitis or Crohn's disease, or a healthy co-twin of an affected twin (not recorded which).

The V call is TRBV30, the J call TRBJ1-5. The germline CDR1 and CDR2 sequences are GTSNPN and SVGIG (reference sequence). The CDR3 runs 13 residues. The CDR3 sequence is CAWSDKSNQPQHF.

The CDR3 sequence: CASSLLRAQETQYF. This chain joins TRBV7-2 and TRBJ2-5; lacking DNA, the TRBD2 call made by TCRdb goes unchecked. This CDR3 spans 14 amino acids. Germline loops: CDR1 SGHTA, CDR2 FQGNSA.

This chain joins TRBV19 and TRBJ2-5. The germline V gene encodes CDR1 LNHDA and CDR2 SQIVND (reference sequence). This CDR3 region has 12 residues. The CDR3 sequence: CASSPSGETQYF.

The chain couples TRBV12-3 or TRBV12-4 to TRBJ1-1. This CDR3 is built from 11 residues. CDR3 loop: CASSSRFEAFF.

The rearrangement joins TRBV2 to TRBJ1-6. The CDR3 totals 14 residues. Germline CDR1 reads SNHLY; CDR2 reads FYNNEI. This CDR3 is CASSVRVGDSPLHF.

This CDR3 reads CASSPHSGRAVTEQFF. The rearrangement joins TRBV4-3 to TRBJ2-1; TCRdb picks TRBD2, but there is no DNA to check that call. Germline CDR1 is LGHNA and CDR2 is YSLEER. The CDR3 totals 16 residues.

The V call is TRBV9, the J call TRBJ2-1; TCRdb calls TRBD1, which cannot be checked without DNA. The germline gives CDR1 SGDLS, CDR2 YYNGEE. There are 18 residues in the CDR3. The CDR3 here is CASSVADGGAPSYNEQFF. The entire variable domain, with the rest obtained from reference TRBV9 and TRBJ2-1, is as follows: DSGVTQTPKHLITATGQRVTLRCSPRSGDLSVYWYQQSLDQGLQFLIQYYNGEERAKGNILERFSAQQFPDLHSELNLSSLELGDSALYFCASSVADGGAPSYNEQFFGPGTRLTVL.

This chain joins TRBV6-5 and TRBJ2-1; absent DNA, TCRdb's TRBD2 call cannot be checked. Looked up from germline, CDR1 is MNHEY and CDR2 is SVGAGI. The CDR3 consists of 18 residues. CDR3 sequence: CASSYSYGQAWTSGSPIF.

The rearrangement links TRBV5-1 to TRBJ1-2. Germline assignment: CDR1 SGHRS and CDR2 YFSETQ. The CDR3 length is 13 residues. This CDR3 is CASSIQTNYGYTF. Full variable domain (rest looked up from reference TRBV5-1 and TRBJ1-2): KAGVTQTPRYLIKTRGQQVTLSCSPISGHRSVSWYQQTPGQGLQFLFEYFSETQRNKGNFPGRFSGRQFSNSRSEMNVSTLELGDSALYLCASSIQTNYGYTFGSGTRLTVV.

The V and J genes are TRBV24-1 and TRBJ2-1; the D call from TCRdb, TRBD1, cannot be confirmed without DNA. Germline V lookup: CDR1 KGHDR, CDR2 SFDVKD. This CDR3 is 17 amino acids long. The CDR3 reads CATSEFGEQPGSTEQFF.

The chain is built from TRBV9 and TRBJ2-3. The CDR3 covers 16 residues. Looked up from germline, CDR1 is SGDLS and CDR2 is YYNGEE. The CDR3 loop is CASSVGTGTSTDTQYF.

This chain joins TRBV7-2 and TRBJ2-1; without DNA, the TCRdb call of TRBD2 cannot be checked. Germline V gene data show CDR1 as SGHTA and CDR2 as FQGNSA. The CDR3 spans 15 residues. The CDR3 is CASSQLAGGPDEQFF.

The chain recombines TRBV28 with TRBJ2-3; the D call from TCRdb, TRBD2, cannot be confirmed without DNA. Germline V gene sequence: CDR1 MDHEN, CDR2 SYDVKM. The CDR3 is 18 residues long. The CDR3 loop is CASSLSQVGGGRFPTQYF.

The chain combines TRBV19 with TRBJ1-2; TCRdb reports TRBD1, a call that lacks DNA to check it against. The CDR3 runs 17 residues. Germline-derived CDR1 and CDR2 are LNHDA and SQIVND (reference sequence). This CDR3 is CASSMHSRTGGAYGYTF.

The chain joins TRBV30 to TRBJ1-1; TCRdb gives TRBD1 as the D gene, but with no DNA this cannot be confirmed. This CDR3 has 16 residues. Germline CDR1 GTSNPN, CDR2 SVGIG (reference sequence). This CDR3 reads CAWSWWTIGLNTEAFF.

The chain combines TRBV25-1 with TRBJ2-7; TCRdb's D call, TRBD1, is unchecked because there is no DNA. This CDR3 contains 11 residues. Germline V gene lookup returns CDR1 MGHDK and CDR2 SYGVNS. The CDR3 sequence: CASGDRYEQYF.

The rearrangement links TRBV12-3 or TRBV12-4 to TRBJ2-2; without DNA, the TCRdb call of TRBD1 cannot be checked. CDR3 size: 14 residues. This CDR3 is CASRRQGLGGELFF.

The chain combines TRBV5-6 with TRBJ2-7; checking the TCRdb D call of TRBD2 is not possible without DNA. The length of the CDR3 is 14 residues. Germline CDR1 SGHDT, CDR2 YYEEEE. The CDR3: CASSLGLVANEQYF. Full variable domain (missing parts from reference TRBV5-6 and TRBJ2-7): DAGVTQSPTHLIKTRGQQVTLRCSPKSGHDTVSWYQQALGQGPQFIFQYYEEEERQRGNFPDRFSGHQFPNYSSELNVNALLLGDSALYLCASSLGLVANEQYFGPGTRLTVT.

The chain employs TRBV7-2 and TRBJ1-3. This CDR3 region has 15 residues. CDR1 and CDR2 from the germline V gene are SGHTA and FQGNSA. The CDR3 here is CASSHSQSSGNTIYF.

V and J are TRBV5-1 and TRBJ1-6; TCRdb's assignment of TRBD1 cannot be checked, as there is no DNA. This CDR3 has 15 residues. CDR1 is SGHRS and CDR2 is YFSETQ in the germline V gene. The CDR3 loop reads CASSLWRTDNSPLHF. Full variable domain (remainder filled in from reference TRBV5-1 and TRBJ1-6): KAGVTQTPRYLIKTRGQQVTLSCSPISGHRSVSWYQQTPGQGLQFLFEYFSETQRNKGNFPGRFSGRQFSNSRSEMNVSTLELGDSALYLCASSLWRTDNSPLHFGNGTRLTVT.

This chain joins TRBV6-1 and TRBJ1-5; TCRdb names TRBD1, which stays unverified in the absence of DNA. CDR3 length equals 13 residues. Germline CDR1 reads MNHNS; CDR2 reads SASEGT. The CDR3 is CASSDDSHQPQHF.

This chain connects TRBV6-2 or TRBV6-3 to TRBJ2-7; the D call of TRBD1 rests on TCRdb alone, since no DNA is present to check it. The CDR3 extends over 14 amino acids. Germline values: CDR1 MNHEY, CDR2 SVGEGT. The CDR3: CASISGRANYEQYF.

This chain links TRBV4-1 with TRBJ2-7; TCRdb's D gene call, TRBD1, goes unchecked for lack of DNA. Germline-derived CDR1 and CDR2 are MGHRA and YSYEKL. This CDR3 spans 15 amino acids. The CDR3 sequence is CASSLPDRGLYEQYF.